A selection of T cell receptor beta chains follows, all from one sample in a study of blood T cell repertoires in COVID-19. Produced via immunoSEQ multiplex PCR; TCRdb's table is partial and in-frame only. The sample shows 250,000 to 400,000 clones, roughly 90% of them seen only once. The sample comprised peripheral blood. These receptors were collected from a woman aged 30 to 39 with COVID-19, enrolled during active disease. Both conserved end residues are part of each CDR3. D genes are given only for firm matches. The size of a clone is reported for some rows only, either as once, few or many, or as a class for expanded clones.

size	J	V	D	CDR3	DNA
.	TRBJ1-1	TRBV7-8	TRBD1	CASSLTAPGGRNTEAFF	TGTGCCAGCAGCCTAACCGCGCCAGGGGGCAGGAACACTGAAGCTTTCTTT
.	TRBJ1-2	TRBV5-8	.	CASSWQRGSYGYTF	TGTGCCAGCAGCTGGCAGAGAGGGTCCTATGGCTACACCTTC
.	TRBJ2-7	TRBV27	.	CASSLQGLHEQYF	TGTGCCAGCAGTTTACAGGGACTGCACGAGCAGTACTTC
.	TRBJ2-3	TRBV5-1	.	CASSLEDSTQYF	TGCGCCAGCAGCTTGGAAGACAGCACGCAGTATTTT
.	TRBJ1-1	TRBV29-1	.	CSVEEGASEAFF	TGCAGCGTTGAAGAGGGGGCTAGTGAAGCTTTCTTT
.	TRBJ2-3	TRBV7-7	.	CASSPGGRGPTDTQYF	TGTGCCAGCAGCCCCGGAGGCAGGGGACCCACAGATACGCAGTATTTT
.	TRBJ1-5	TRBV7-9	.	CASSLAEGLNQPQHF	TGTGCCAGCAGTCTAGCAGAAGGTTTAAATCAGCCCCAGCATTTT
.	TRBJ1-2	TRBV11-2	TRBD1	CASSLPGGADGYTF	TGTGCCAGCAGCTTGCCAGGGGGCGCGGATGGCTACACCTTC
.	TRBJ2-1	TRBV4-1	.	CASSQPVSGDEQFF	TGCGCCAGCAGCCAGCCTGTTAGCGGCGATGAGCAGTTCTTC
.	TRBJ1-6	TRBV19	TRBD1	CASRPDRDSPLHF	TGTGCCAGTAGACCCGACAGGGATTCACCCCTCCACTTT
.	TRBJ1-4	TRBV27	.	CASSLRLTGEKLFF	TGTGCCAGCAGCCTGCGCCTAACAGGTGAAAAACTGTTTTTT
.	TRBJ2-7	TRBV30	TRBD1	CAWSGYRGSYEQYF	TGTGCCTGGAGTGGGTACAGGGGTTCCTACGAGCAGTACTTC
.	TRBJ2-2	TRBV2	TRBD1	CAIADGDRAATGELFF	TGTGCCATCGCAGACGGAGACAGGGCGGCCACCGGGGAGCTGTTTTTT
.	TRBJ2-1	TRBV11-3	TRBD1	CASSLEGQGVSEQFF	TGTGCCAGCAGCTTAGAGGGACAGGGGGTGAGCGAGCAGTTCTTC
.	TRBJ2-5	TRBV11-2	.	CASSSLRSETQYF	TGTGCCAGCAGCTCCCTCAGATCGGAGACCCAGTACTTC
few	TRBJ2-1	TRBV3-1/TRBV3-2	TRBD2	CASSQGLAGAYNEQFF	TGTGCCAGCAGCCAAGGACTAGCAGGCGCCTACAATGAGCAGTTCTTC
.	TRBJ1-2	TRBV30	.	CAWSVTVNYGYTF	TGTGCCTGGAGTGTGACAGTGAACTATGGCTACACCTTC
.	TRBJ1-3	TRBV11-2	.	CASRLTSSGNTIYF	TGTGCCAGCAGGCTAACGAGCTCTGGAAACACCATATATTTT
.	TRBJ2-5	TRBV19	TRBD2	CASGGLAGIQETQYF	TGTGCCAGTGGGGGCCTAGCGGGAATCCAAGAGACCCAGTACTTC
.	TRBJ2-1	TRBV5-1	.	CASSLGAGKHEQFF	TGCGCCAGCAGCTTGGGGGCAGGGAAGCATGAGCAGTTCTTC
.	TRBJ1-2	TRBV9	.	CASSVVRGGSYGYTF	TGTGCCAGCAGCGTAGTTCGAGGGGGAAGTTATGGCTACACCTTC
once	TRBJ2-7	TRBV11-2	TRBD2	CASSKGRASGTSYEQYF	TGTGCCAGCAGCAAGGGGAGGGCTAGCGGTACCTCCTACGAGCAGTACTTC